Below are 15 T cell receptor beta chains sequenced from a single sample in a study of blood T cell repertoires in COVID-19. Some clones are missing from TCRdb's copy, which holds only in-frame ones; the method was immunoSEQ multiplex PCR. The table includes 15,000 to 20,000 clones, 78% detected once. The sample comprised peripheral blood. These receptors all stem from a man aged 55-75 years with active or convalescent COVID-19.

This clone came up once. The chain carries TRBV28 and TRBJ1-2, with 10 nucleotides matching TRBD1. In germline, CDR1 is MDHEN, CDR2 SYDVKM. There are 13 residues in the CDR3. With 3 bases clipped from V and 8 bases from J, the junction kept 3 bases outside the gene matches. The CDR3 loop is CASSFGTGDGYTF. In DNA, the CDR3 is TGTGCCAGCAGTTTCGGGACAGGGGACGGCTACACCTTC.

V and J are TRBV20-1 and TRBJ1-2; unclear D gene. Germline CDR1 is DFQATT and CDR2 is SNEGSKA (reference sequence). This CDR3 contains 11 residues. The CDR3 DNA sequence: TGCAGCCGAAGAGAGGGCCCAGGCTACACCTTC. It is translated as CSRREGPGYTF.

The CDR3 DNA reads TGCAGCGTTAAATCTCAGGACAGGAGTAATGAAAAACTGTTTTTT. This sequence encodes CSVKSQDRSNEKLFF. The V call is TRBV29-1, the J call TRBJ1-4; the match to TRBD1 covers 7 bases. The trim removed 5 bases at V and 4 bases at J, leaving 10 bases unmatched. This CDR3 contains 15 residues. Per the germline V gene, CDR1 is SQVTM and CDR2 is ANQGSEA.

On this clone: This sample also contains other DNA sequences that code for the same CDR3. This chain links TRBV30 with TRBJ2-2, with 8 bases matching TRBD2. V lost 5 bases to trimming and J lost 5 bases; unmatched junction nucleotides: 4. Germline CDR1 reads GTSNPN; CDR2 reads SVGIG (reference sequence). The CDR3 contains 13 residues. The DNA of the CDR3 is TGTGCCTGGCGGGGGGGGCGAACCGGGGAGCTGTTTTTT. It codes for CAWRGGRTGELFF.

This clone has more than one count but fewer than ten. J is TRBJ2-7 and V is TRBV19; 9 bases line up with TRBD1. The germline V gene has CDR1 LNHDA and CDR2 SQIVND (reference sequence). There are 14 residues in the CDR3. Trimming removed 4 bases from V and 3 bases from J; junction bases left unmatched: 4. CDR3 in DNA: TGTGCCAGTAGTACCGGGACAGGGTACTACGAGCAGTACTTC. Its translation: CASSTGTGYYEQYF.

The chain employs TRBV6-5 and TRBJ2-1; the match to TRBD2 covers 10 bases. Germline CDR1 and CDR2: MNHEY and SVGAGI. This CDR3 spans 14 amino acids. The CDR3 coding sequence is TGTGCAATCCGCTCTAGCGGGGGCCGCAATGAGCAGTTCTTC. It is translated as CAIRSSGGRNEQFF.

This clone was observed a single time. The chain joins TRBV30 to TRBJ2-7; D is perhaps TRBD2 (5 bases). Deletions cut 4 bases from V and 7 bases from J, with 11 bases between. The length of the CDR3 is 11 residues. CDR1 is GTSNPN and CDR2 is SVGIG in the germline V gene (reference sequence). CDR3 residues: CAWTKLEEQYF. CDR3 nucleotide sequence: TGTGCCTGGACCAAACTAGAGGAGCAGTACTTC.

This clone was detected once. V usage is TRBV19 and J usage is TRBJ1-2; D is ambiguous. V lost 5 bases to trimming and J lost 1 base, with 5 bases between them. Per the germline V gene, CDR1 is LNHDA and CDR2 is SQIVND (reference sequence). This CDR3 is 12 amino acids long. CDR3 residues: CASSRDNYGYTF. The CDR3, as DNA: TGTGCCAGTAGTCGGGATAACTATGGCTACACCTTC.

This chain links TRBV6-1 with TRBJ1-5, with D possibly being TRBD1 (5 bases). Deletions cut 1 base from V and 2 bases from J, with 12 bases between. The CDR3 is 16 amino acids. Germline V gene lookup returns CDR1 MNHNS and CDR2 SASEGT. Here the CDR3 reads CASSEVGGSGNQPQHF. The CDR3 coding sequence is TGTGCCAGCAGTGAAGTGGGGGGTTCGGGCAATCAGCCCCAGCATTTT.

This clone was detected once. This chain joins TRBV28 and TRBJ2-1; 7 bases are a match to TRBD2. The CDR3 length is 14 residues. With V trimmed by 6 bases and J by 10 bases, 12 bases remained unmatched. Germline CDR1 and CDR2: MDHEN and SYDVKM. CDR3 in amino acids: CASRETGREGEQFF. CDR3 nucleotide sequence: TGTGCCAGCAGGGAGACGGGCAGGGAGGGCGAGCAGTTCTTC.

The chain uses TRBV6-1 and TRBJ1-5; TRBD1 aligns across 9 bases. Germline loops: CDR1 MNHNS, CDR2 SASEGT. This CDR3 has 13 amino acids. J lost 7 bases, V lost 8 bases, and 6 bases had no gene match. The CDR3 nucleotides read TGTGCCAGCTCAACAGGGGGCGGACAGCCCCAGCATTTT. Amino acid sequence: CASSTGGGQPQHF.

This clone has just a few counts. V is TRBV18 and J is TRBJ2-7, with 9 bases lining up with TRBD1. CDR3 size: 16 residues. Germline CDR1 reads KGHSH; CDR2 reads LQKENI. The V gene end was trimmed by 6 bases and the J gene end by 6 bases; junction bases not matched to a gene: 15. In DNA form, the CDR3 reads TGTGCCAGCTCTCTGCGAGGGGACAGGGATTGGGGCGAGCAGTACTTC. This encodes CASSLRGDRDWGEQYF.

CDR3 nucleotides: TGTGCCAGCAGCCACGGACACCCGACCTACGAGCAGTACTTC. This encodes CASSHGHPTYEQYF. The chain combines TRBV3-1 (or the pseudogene TRBV3-2) with TRBJ2-7; weak D call: TRBD1 (5 bases). Germline CDR1 and CDR2: LGHDT and YNNKEL (reference sequence). Trimming took off 3 bases at V and 2 bases at J, with 11 bases between the two ends. This CDR3 has 14 amino acids.

The rearrangement links TRBV5-5 to TRBJ2-5, with D tentatively TRBD2 (6 bases). This CDR3 is built from 13 residues. Deletions cut 3 bases from V and 5 bases from J, with 11 bases between. The germline V gene has CDR1 SGHKS and CDR2 YYEKEE (reference sequence). CDR3 region: CASSWGGTETQYF. CDR3 coding DNA: TGTGCCAGCAGCTGGGGCGGGACGGAGACCCAGTACTTC. The variable domain in full, with the rest retrieved from reference TRBV5-5 and TRBJ2-5, is DAGVTQSPTHLIKTRGQQVTLRCSPISGHKSVSWYQQVLGQGPQFIFQYYEKEERGRGNFPDRFSARQFPNYSSELNVNALLLGDSALYLCASSWGGTETQYFGPGTRLLVL.

This chain joins TRBV6-5 and TRBJ1-6, with D possibly matching TRBD1 (5 bases). The CDR3 covers 14 residues. Germline lookup yields CDR1 MNHEY and CDR2 SVGAGI. V lost 6 bases and J 7 bases, leaving 13 bases between the germline ends. The CDR3, as DNA: TGTGCCAGCAGGTCAGGGTTCTCGAATTCACCCCTCCACTTT. It encodes CASRSGFSNSPLHF.